This TCR beta chain was found in a study of response to subunit inactivated influenza vaccine. In TCRdb, the RT-PCR reads were re-called with MiXCR into one record per CDR3 protein. The table has fewer than 600,000 distinct CDR3 sequences, around 7.9% seen once. With V trimmed by 2 bases and J by 4 bases, 10 bases remained unmatched. Germline V lookup: CDR1 MDHEN, CDR2 SYDVKM. The length of the CDR3 is 17 residues. The origin of this receptor is a man in his fifties or sixties who received an inactivated influenza vaccine. Sequenced material: PBMCs from blood, taken around 25 months after vaccination. The V call is TRBV28, the J call TRBJ2-4, with 8 bases matching TRBD2. The CDR3 protein is CASSLHLVSGDKNIQYF. In nucleotides, the CDR3 is TGTGCCAGCAGTTTACATCTTGTTAGCGGGGATAAAAACATTCAGTACTTC.